This TCR beta chain was recovered during a study of blood T cell repertoires in COVID-19. Germline lookup yields CDR1 SGHNT and CDR2 YYREEE (reference sequence). CDR3 length equals 15 residues. Assay: immunoSEQ multiplex PCR; the TCRdb copy retains only in-frame clones and omits some. The table lists fewer than 250,000 clones, 80% to 90% of them singletons, with about 2.5% in the top ten. Source material: peripheral blood. This receptor was obtained from a man aged 25 to 40 with COVID-19, enrolled during active disease. The chain employs TRBV5-4 and TRBJ2-1, with TRBD1 as a possible D gene (5 bases). CDR3 sequence: CATTRTQGFYNEQFF. The DNA for the CDR3 is TGTGCAACAACCCGGACCCAGGGCTTCTACAATGAGCAGTTCTTC.